The 29 T cell receptor beta chains below all came from one sample that was sequenced in a study of blood T cell repertoires in COVID-19. Profiling relied on immunoSEQ multiplex PCR, and the TCRdb table lists in-frame clones only, not all of them. The sample records roughly 49,000 clones, approximately 84% being singletons. Sequencing was carried out using peripheral blood. The receptors shown here come from a man in his fifties with active COVID-19.

J is TRBJ1-2 and V is TRBV28, with 12 bases that match TRBD1. CDR3 size: 15 residues. The V gene end was trimmed by 6 bases and the J gene end by 8 bases; junction bases not matched to a gene: 10. The V gene's germline CDR1 is MDHEN and CDR2 SYDVKM. This chain's CDR3 is CASSFPGQGAEGYTF. The CDR3 coding sequence is TGTGCCAGCAGCTTTCCGGGACAGGGGGCGGAGGGCTACACCTTC.

This chain uses TRBV19 with TRBJ1-4; D remains unclear. V lost 3 bases, J lost 11 bases, and 25 bases lay in between. In germline, CDR1 is LNHDA, CDR2 SQIVND (reference sequence). This CDR3 comprises 17 residues. CDR3 amino acids: CASSMSGIGAERPKLFF. Written as DNA, the CDR3 is TGTGCCAGTAGTATGTCCGGGATCGGTGCGGAGAGGCCGAAACTGTTTTTT.

The chain employs TRBV10-3 and TRBJ2-3; 10 nucleotides align to TRBD1. The V and J ends lost 10 bases and 5 bases, in that order; junction bases with no gene match: 12. The CDR3 contains 15 residues. The germline gives CDR1 ENHRY, CDR2 SYGVKD. The CDR3: CATDPTGTGVDTQYF. CDR3 in DNA: TGTGCCACCGACCCTACCGGGACAGGGGTAGATACGCAGTATTTT.

The chain employs TRBV5-4 and TRBJ2-2, with 10 bases aligning to TRBD1. Germline trimming cut 4 bases from V and 7 bases from J; bases unmatched to any gene: 7. Germline V gene data show CDR1 as SGHNT and CDR2 as YYREEE (reference sequence). CDR3 size: 15 residues. This CDR3 reads CASSPGTGVYGELFF. The CDR3 DNA reads as TGTGCCAGCAGCCCAGGGACAGGGGTTTACGGGGAGCTGTTTTTT.

The chain employs TRBV4-1 and TRBJ2-5; 7 nucleotides line up with TRBD1. Germline CDR1 reads MGHRA; CDR2 reads YSYEKL. Trimming took 4 bases from V and 3 from J; bases not matched to a gene: 8. The CDR3 sequence is 15 residues long. The CDR3 DNA follows: TGCGCCAGCAGCCGTGAAAGGGGGCAAGAAGAGACCCAGTACTTC. Its protein is CASSRERGQEETQYF.

The chain is built from TRBV5-1 and TRBJ2-7, with a possible D match to TRBD1 (5 bases). V lost 4 bases and J lost 7, with 18 bases in between. CDR1 is SGHRS and CDR2 is YFSETQ in the germline V gene. The CDR3 length is 14 residues. The CDR3 region is CASSTDGQGGEQYF. CDR3 nucleotides: TGCGCCAGCAGCACGGACGGCCAGGGTGGGGAGCAGTACTTC. The whole variable domain, remainder taken from reference TRBV5-1 and TRBJ2-7, is KAGVTQTPRYLIKTRGQQVTLSCSPISGHRSVSWYQQTPGQGLQFLFEYFSETQRNKGNFPGRFSGRQFSNSRSEMNVSTLELGDSALYLCASSTDGQGGEQYFGPGTRLTVT.

The V gene is TRBV4-3, the J gene TRBJ1-3; D is unresolved. The germline gives CDR1 LGHNA, CDR2 YSLEER. There are 19 residues in the CDR3. The germline V and J ends were trimmed by 3 bases and 0 bases, with 21 bases remaining between them. CDR3 nucleotides: TGCGCCAGCAGCCATGAAAACTTCCCCAGGCCCCTCTCTGGAAACACCATATATTTT. This codes for CASSHENFPRPLSGNTIYF.

Points on this clone: The same CDR3 can be traced to other DNA sequences in this sample. The chain has TRBV6-5 and TRBJ1-1; D possibly corresponds to TRBD1 (5 bases). The germline V gene has CDR1 MNHEY and CDR2 SVGAGI. V lost 5 bases and J 1 base, leaving 8 bases between the germline ends. CDR3 length: 13 amino acids. CDR3 sequence (DNA): TGTGCCAGCAGTCCCCAGGGGAACACTGAAGCTTTCTTT. It specifies CASSPQGNTEAFF.

The chain employs TRBV7-9 and TRBJ2-2; possible D gene TRBD2, 5 bases. Germline CDR1 is SEHNR and CDR2 is FQNEAQ (reference sequence). The CDR3 sequence is 13 residues long. V lost 1 base and J 7 bases, leaving 7 bases between the germline ends. CDR3 sequence: CASSLGGVGELFF. The CDR3 nucleotides are TGTGCCAGCAGCTTAGGGGGAGTCGGGGAGCTGTTTTTT.

The gene calls are TRBV29-1 and TRBJ1-1; no definite D call. In germline, CDR1 is SQVTM, CDR2 ANQGSEA. This CDR3 has 13 residues. The V gene lost 2 bases and the J gene lost 1 base, with 8 bases spanning the gap. CDR3 sequence reads: CSVERVENTEAFF. CDR3 DNA sequence: TGCAGCGTTGAACGGGTCGAGAACACTGAAGCTTTCTTT.

In nucleotides, the CDR3 is TGCAGCGTTGTACAGCACTCGAGCTCCTACGAGCAGTACTTC. Its translation is CSVVQHSSSYEQYF. The V gene is TRBV29-1, the J gene TRBJ2-7, with D unclear. CDR1 SQVTM and CDR2 ANQGSEA come from the germline V gene. The CDR3 is 14 residues long. V lost 4 bases, J lost 0 bases, and 13 bases lay in between.

The V and J genes are TRBV19 and TRBJ2-6; TRBD2 aligns across 14 bases. From germline, CDR1 is LNHDA and CDR2 SQIVND (reference sequence). The CDR3 covers 20 residues. The V and J ends lost 5 bases and 0 bases, in that order; junction bases with no gene match: 9. CDR3 nucleotide sequence: TGTGCCAGTAGTGTTGGACTAGCGGGGGGTAGTTTCTCTGGGGCCAACGTCCTGACTTTC. Amino acids: CASSVGLAGGSFSGANVLTF.

The chain recombines TRBV7-9 with TRBJ1-2; 7 bases fit TRBD1. The length of the CDR3 is 14 residues. The J segment lost 8 bases and the V segment lost 1 base, leaving 7 bases of the junction unmatched. CDR1 is SEHNR and CDR2 is FQNEAQ in the germline V gene (reference sequence). In DNA form, the CDR3 reads TGTGCCAGCAGCTTAGAAAAGGGGGCGAGGGGCTACACCTTC. As protein: CASSLEKGARGYTF.

This chain connects TRBV7-2 to TRBJ2-7, with 14 bases aligning to TRBD2. The CDR3 is 16 amino acids. Germline V CDR1 and CDR2: SGHTA, FQGNSA. J was trimmed by 6 bases and V by 1 base; bases with no gene match: 5. This CDR3 is CASSLGLAGGQGEQYF. The CDR3 nucleotides are TGTGCCAGCAGCTTAGGACTAGCGGGGGGGCAGGGCGAGCAGTACTTC.

V usage is TRBV13 and J usage is TRBJ2-7; D uncertain. V gave up 3 bases and J gave up 0 bases, with 24 bases separating them. Germline-derived CDR1 and CDR2 are PRHDT and FYEKMQ (reference sequence). The CDR3 is 19 amino acids. The DNA for the CDR3 is TGTGCCAGCAGCTTCGGAGTATCGGAGTCTTCGAAAGTCTCCTACGAGCAGTACTTC. Protein: CASSFGVSESSKVSYEQYF.

The gene calls are TRBV10-3 and TRBJ2-7; 7 nucleotides line up with TRBD2. The length of the CDR3 is 13 residues. Germline lookup yields CDR1 ENHRY and CDR2 SYGVKD. The V segment lost 2 bases and the J segment 5 bases; nucleotides outside the gene matches: 3. In nucleotides, the CDR3 is TGTGCCATCAGTGAGCGGGGGGAACACGAGCAGTACTTC. It translates to CAISERGEHEQYF.

This clone was observed a few times. This chain uses TRBV6-5 with TRBJ1-1; D is undetermined. The germline CDR1 and CDR2 sequences are MNHEY and SVGAGI. The V and J ends lost 1 base and 5 bases respectively, with 8 bases between them. The length of the CDR3 is 13 residues. The CDR3 DNA is TGTGCCAGCAGTTACTATCGGCGGACTGAAGCTTTCTTT. As protein: CASSYYRRTEAFF.

This clone was recorded a few times. V gene TRBV27 combines with J gene TRBJ1-1; 9 positions match TRBD1. This CDR3 spans 14 amino acids. Germline CDR1 reads MNHEY; CDR2 reads SMNVEV (reference sequence). The V gene end was trimmed by 5 bases and the J gene end by 7 bases; junction bases not matched to a gene: 8. In DNA, the CDR3 is TGTGCCAGCAGTACAATACAGGGGGCCAATGAAGCTTTCTTT. This gives the protein CASSTIQGANEAFF.

This chain connects TRBV6-5 to TRBJ2-7, with D perhaps matching TRBD1 (5 bases). The V and J ends lost 6 bases and 1 base respectively, with 10 bases between them. From germline, CDR1 is MNHEY and CDR2 SVGAGI. There are 13 residues in the CDR3. The CDR3 DNA reads TGTGCCAGCAGCCCGTCAGGGTCCTACGAGCAGTACTTC. It is translated as CASSPSGSYEQYF.

The CDR3 coding sequence is TGCAGCGTTGAGGGGCCTCAACGCACAGATACGCAGTATTTT. Translation: CSVEGPQRTDTQYF. The chain combines TRBV29-1 with TRBJ2-3, with a tentative D call TRBD1 (5 bases). The CDR3 loop spans 14 amino acids. The V end lost 3 bases, the J end lost 1 base, and 11 bases lay between the germline ends. CDR1 SQVTM and CDR2 ANQGSEA come from the germline V gene.

V gene TRBV29-1 combines with J gene TRBJ2-5, with D maybe TRBD1 (6 bases). V shed 5 bases and J shed 5 bases, with 18 bases lying between them. Germline CDR1 reads SQVTM; CDR2 reads ANQGSEA. There are 14 residues in the CDR3. The CDR3, as DNA: TGCAGCGTTTCCCGGCAGGGGATGTGGGAGACCCAGTACTTC. It translates to CSVSRQGMWETQYF.

This clone has only one observation. Here the CDR3 reads CASRSDRANYGYTF. In DNA form, the CDR3 reads TGCGCCAGCAGATCCGACAGGGCAAACTATGGCTACACCTTC. The chain employs TRBV5-1 and TRBJ1-2, with 7 bases lining up with TRBD1. V was pared by 5 bases and J by 2 bases, with 6 bases of the junction left unmatched. CDR3 length: 14 residues. Per germline, CDR1 SGHRS and CDR2 YFSETQ.

V and J are TRBV5-1 and TRBJ1-2; 9 bases agree with TRBD1. The length of the CDR3 is 15 residues. The trim removed 0 bases at V and 8 bases at J, leaving 8 bases unmatched. The germline V gene encodes CDR1 SGHRS and CDR2 YFSETQ. Here the CDR3 DNA reads TGCGCCAGCAGCTTGGTGGCGACAGGGGGATACGGCTACACCTTC. Its translation: CASSLVATGGYGYTF.

The chain has TRBV5-4 and TRBJ2-6, with no clear D. The germline CDR1 and CDR2 sequences are SGHNT and YYREEE (reference sequence). This CDR3 has 18 residues. Trimming removed 3 bases at V and 2 bases at J, with 18 bases between. DNA of the CDR3: TGTGCCAGCAGCTCTGGCGTTAACAGAAACCCTGGGGCCAACGTCCTGACTTTC. This sequence encodes CASSSGVNRNPGANVLTF.

This clone was seen a few times. The chain joins TRBV6-5 to TRBJ1-1; weak D call: TRBD1 (5 bases). The CDR3 has 14 amino acids. V lost 2 bases and J 1 base, leaving 8 bases between the germline ends. The V gene's germline CDR1 is MNHEY and CDR2 SVGAGI. The CDR3: CASSYRGGNTEAFF. For the CDR3, the DNA is TGTGCCAGCAGTTACCGCGGGGGGAACACTGAAGCTTTCTTT.

The chain links TRBV3-1 (or the pseudogene TRBV3-2) to TRBJ1-4; no clear D. Germline V gene sequence: CDR1 LGHDT, CDR2 YNNKEL (reference sequence). This CDR3 contains 15 residues. With 1 base removed from V and 4 bases from J, the gap between germline ends came to 10 bases. The chain's CDR3 is CASSQGSGNNEKLFF. CDR3 in DNA: TGTGCCAGCAGCCAAGGAAGCGGGAATAATGAAAAACTGTTTTTT.

This clone was seen only a few times. The chain employs TRBV7-8 and TRBJ2-7, with a tentative D call TRBD1 (6 bases). This CDR3 spans 15 amino acids. The germline V gene has CDR1 SGHVS and CDR2 FQNEAQ. Trimming took 0 bases from V and 3 from J, leaving 12 bases between them. CDR3 DNA sequence: TGTGCCAGCAGCTTAGCGCCCGGGACAATCTACGAGCAGTACTTC. Amino acids: CASSLAPGTIYEQYF.

This sequence joins TRBV7-9 and TRBJ1-6, with D hard to call. CDR1 is SEHNR, CDR2 FQNEAQ, per germline (reference sequence). There are 13 residues in the CDR3. V lost 5 bases and J 7 bases, leaving 9 bases between the germline ends. The CDR3 here is CASSADYNSPLHF. In DNA, the CDR3 is TGTGCCAGCAGCGCCGACTACAATTCACCCCTCCACTTT.

The V and J genes are TRBV6-5 and TRBJ2-7, with D perhaps matching TRBD2 (5 bases). This CDR3 spans 13 amino acids. Germline V gene lookup returns CDR1 MNHEY and CDR2 SVGAGI. Trimming left V 8 bases short and J 1 base short, with 12 bases between. The CDR3 loop reads CASRRGRSYEQYF. In DNA, the CDR3 is TGTGCCAGCCGCCGGGGAAGGTCCTACGAGCAGTACTTC.